This T cell receptor beta chain was recovered during a study of monozygotic twins with inflammatory bowel disease. Germline CDR1 reads SGHDN; CDR2 reads FVKESK. The CDR3 is 18 residues long. Comment on this clonotype: The antigen is undetermined.

With the 5' RACE reads reprocessed, TCRdb shows one record per CDR3 protein and no DNA. The sample has about 450,000 distinct CDR3 sequences. Broader study findings: A lone strong IBD-associated signal or clonotype found no support.

This receptor was taken from a human donor with ulcerative colitis or Crohn's disease, or a healthy co-twin of an affected twin (not recorded which). The specimen was blood. The V call is TRBV14, the J call TRBJ2-6; TCRdb calls TRBD1, which cannot be checked without DNA. The CDR3 protein is CASSPIPGQVSGANVLTF.